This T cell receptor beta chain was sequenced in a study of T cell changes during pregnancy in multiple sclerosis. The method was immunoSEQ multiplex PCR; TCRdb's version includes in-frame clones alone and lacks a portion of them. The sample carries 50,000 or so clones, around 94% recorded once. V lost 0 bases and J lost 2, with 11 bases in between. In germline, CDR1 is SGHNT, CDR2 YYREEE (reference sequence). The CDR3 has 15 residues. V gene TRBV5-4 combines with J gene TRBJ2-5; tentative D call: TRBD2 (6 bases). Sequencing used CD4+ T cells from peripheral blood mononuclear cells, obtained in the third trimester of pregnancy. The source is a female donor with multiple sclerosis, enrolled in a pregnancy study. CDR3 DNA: TGTGCCAGCAGCTTGGACGGGAGAGGGCAAGAGACCCAGTACTTC. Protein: CASSLDGRGQETQYF.